The source of this T cell receptor (beta chain) is a study of post-analysis software for immune sequencing data. The study's findings and limits: Elevated frequency relative to controls characterized several TRBV segments in patients, TRBV5-6, TRBV5-1 and TRBV20-1 among them. A significant reduction in normalized Chao1 diversity was observed in multiple sclerosis patients versus controls.

The TCR beta cDNA libraries carried unique molecular identifiers. TCRdb processed the PCR reads anew with MiXCR; each CDR3 protein has one entry. The sample carries 430,000 or so distinct CDR3 sequences, approximately 42% recorded once. Germline CDR1 and CDR2: SGHRS and YFSETQ. Trimming removed 2 bases from V and 2 bases from J, with 7 bases in between. The CDR3 totals 13 residues. This clonotype was detected ten times or more. The antigen remains unidentified. The clonotype originates from a girl under 10 years old with multiple sclerosis. Sequences were obtained from blood. The chain employs TRBV5-1 and TRBJ1-2; D is undetermined. The CDR3 DNA reads TGCGCCAGCAGCTTTGACGGGAACTATGGCTACACCTTC. Amino acid sequence: CASSFDGNYGYTF.